This T cell receptor beta chain was found in a study of blood T cell repertoires in COVID-19. Across the study: From the United States, Italy and Spain came samples of acute and convalescent COVID-19. Sources were T cells, B-cell-depleted T cells, or PBMCs; the material itself was cDNA or gDNA.

Methods used by the authors: Researchers report that nucleated cell counts were estimated from reference gene primer amplification. The data were produced by immunoSEQ multiplex PCR, yet TCRdb's version contains in-frame clones alone and is incomplete. V and J calls and clone size come straight from that table; D and trimming were deduced from the DNA. The sample holds some 150,000 clones, more than 70% seen once. The CDR3 contains 12 residues. Per germline, CDR1 GTSNPN and CDR2 SVGIG (reference sequence). V lost 0 bases and J 8 bases, leaving 10 bases between the germline ends. The chain joins TRBV30 to TRBJ1-1, with D unresolved. What was sequenced was peripheral blood. The TCR originated in a woman in her fifties or sixties with acute or convalescent COVID-19. CDR3 amino acids: CAWSVGWAEAFF. The CDR3 DNA reads as TGTGCCTGGAGTGTTGGGTGGGCCGAAGCTTTCTTT. Full variable domain (missing parts from reference TRBV30 and TRBJ1-1): SQTIHQWPATLVQPVGSPLSLECTVEGTSNPNLYWYRQAAGRGLQLLFYSVGIGQISSEVPQNLSASRPQDRQFILSSKKLLLSDSGFYLCAWSVGWAEAFFGQGTRLTVV.